The 19 T cell receptor beta chains given below trace back to one sample, sequenced in a study of response to subunit inactivated influenza vaccine. TCRdb itself ran the RT-PCR reads through MiXCR, one entry per CDR3 protein. Among 500,000 to 550,000 distinct CDR3 sequences listed, under 9% were seen once. The sample was PBMCs from blood, taken less than 30 months after vaccination. The source is a man in his fifties or sixties who received an inactivated influenza vaccine.

This clonotype was recorded at least ten times. The chain has TRBV2 and TRBJ2-3, with TRBD1 identical over 8 bases. The CDR3 is made up of 15 amino acids. In germline, CDR1 is SNHLY, CDR2 FYNNEI. Trimming cost V 6 bases and J 0 bases; bases outside gene matches: 5. CDR3 DNA: TGTGCCAGCAGGGCCAGGGGGCCTAGCACAGATACGCAGTATTTT. Residues: CASRARGPSTDTQYF.

There are a few counts of this clonotype. The chain recombines TRBV7-9 with TRBJ1-1, with a tentative D call TRBD1 (5 bases). V lost 4 bases to trimming and J lost 5 bases, with 11 bases between them. This CDR3 is built from 13 residues. Germline assignment: CDR1 SEHNR and CDR2 FQNEAQ (reference sequence). CDR3 nucleotide sequence: TGTGCCAGCAGCTCGGGGGAGTTAACTGAAGCTTTCTTT. Translated, it gives CASSSGELTEAFF. Together with reference TRBV7-9 and TRBJ1-1, the CDR3 gives the full variable domain: DTGVSQNPRHKITKRGQNVTFRCDPISEHNRLYWYRQTLGQGPEFLTYFQNEAQLEKSRLLSDRFSAERPKGSFSTLEIQRTEQGDSAMYLCASSSGELTEAFFGQGTRLTVV.

The V and J genes are TRBV7-9 and TRBJ1-4; D call uncertain. V was clipped by 6 bases and J by 4 bases, with 12 bases between them. The CDR3 extends over 14 amino acids. Per the germline V gene, CDR1 is SEHNR and CDR2 is FQNEAQ (reference sequence). Written as DNA, the CDR3 is TGTGCCAGCAGGTCGGACCGGATTAATGAAAAACTGTTTTTT. It translates to CASRSDRINEKLFF.

This clonotype was seen repeatedly, ten times or more. This chain links TRBV4-1 with TRBJ2-3, with TRBD1 as a possible D gene (5 bases). The CDR3 is 13 amino acids. Trimming took off 4 bases at V and 6 bases at J, with 11 bases between the two ends. Germline V lookup: CDR1 MGHRA, CDR2 YSYEKL. The CDR3 DNA reads as TGCGCCAGCAGCCGAGGACATGGGGATACGCAGTATTTT. This encodes CASSRGHGDTQYF.

Turning to this clonotype: Just one base apart from a much larger clone, this may be a read error. This chain uses TRBV12-3 or TRBV12-4 with TRBJ1-5; 12 bases fit TRBD1. The CDR3 loop spans 17 amino acids. DNA of the CDR3: TGTACCAGCAGCGACAGCCTAGGGACAGGGGGCTCTCAGCCCCAGCATTTT. Amino acid sequence: CTSSDSLGTGGSQPQHF.

This clonotype came up a few times. V usage is TRBV6-5 and J usage is TRBJ1-2; TRBD1 matches 10 bases. This CDR3 comprises 16 residues. Germline V lookup: CDR1 MNHEY, CDR2 SVGAGI. J lost 8 bases, V lost 2 bases, and 11 bases had no gene match. The CDR3 protein is CASSYLNDRTGGGYTF. Written as DNA, the CDR3 is TGTGCCAGCAGTTACCTGAACGACCGGACAGGGGGAGGCTACACCTTC.

The table lists this clonotype with a few counts. The gene calls are TRBV6-2 or TRBV6-3 and TRBJ1-5, with 10 bases matching TRBD1. The CDR3 covers 14 residues. With 4 bases clipped from V and 7 bases from J, the junction kept 4 bases outside the gene matches. Germline V CDR1 and CDR2: MNHEY, SVGEGT. CDR3 DNA sequence: TGTGCCAGCAGTTTGACAGGGGGCCAGCAGCCCCAGCATTTT. Translation: CASSLTGGQQPQHF.

This chain uses TRBV7-2 with TRBJ1-2, with 9 bases that match TRBD1. Unmatched junction bases numbered 7, after V lost 8 bases and J lost 6 bases. Germline V CDR1 and CDR2: SGHTA, FQGNSA. The CDR3 extends over 13 amino acids. For the CDR3, the DNA is TGTGCCAGCTCCCGGGACAGGGTAGATGGCTACACCTTC. Amino acids: CASSRDRVDGYTF.

This clonotype appeared a single time. A much larger clone differs by one base, so this may be a read error. The rearrangement links TRBV20-1 to TRBJ1-2; D not resolved. The CDR3 is 11 amino acids. Germline V gene lookup returns CDR1 DFQATT and CDR2 SNEGSKA (reference sequence). V lost 3 bases, J lost 8 bases, and 10 bases lay in between. CDR3 sequence reads: CSARNVQGYTF. In nucleotides, the CDR3 is TGCAGTGCTAGGAATGTCCAGGGCTACACCTTC.

This chain connects TRBV3-1 to TRBJ1-4; 9 bases match TRBD1. This CDR3 spans 16 amino acids. V gave up 4 bases and J gave up 5 bases; unmatched junction bases: 8. Per germline, CDR1 LGHDT and CDR2 YNNKEL (reference sequence). The CDR3: CASSPPKTGGNEKLFF. The CDR3, as DNA: TGTGCCAGCAGCCCCCCTAAGACAGGGGGGAATGAAAAACTGTTTTTT.

A few counts support this clonotype. The rearrangement links TRBV7-6 to TRBJ2-2, with D tentatively TRBD1 or TRBD2 (5 bases each). Germline CDR1 and CDR2: SGHVS and FNYEAQ. This CDR3 contains 20 residues. V shed 2 bases and J shed 2 bases, with 24 bases lying between them. The CDR3 region is CASSLRFRLEGPSNTGELFF. The CDR3 DNA is TGTGCCAGCAGCTTACGGTTTCGGTTAGAGGGACCGAGTAACACCGGGGAGCTGTTTTTT.

This clonotype came up once. The DNA of the CDR3 is TGTGCCAGCAGGAACAGAAGGTCCCAGTACTTC. It translates to CASRNRRSQYF. This chain uses TRBV6-2 or TRBV6-3 with TRBJ2-5; no clear D gene. V lost 6 bases and J 9 bases, leaving 11 bases between the germline ends. The CDR3 has 11 amino acids. Germline CDR1 and CDR2: MNHEY and SVGEGT.

This clonotype appeared a few times. The chain uses TRBV12-3 or TRBV12-4 and TRBJ2-4; a weak D match, TRBD1 (6 bases). Deletions cut 7 bases from V and 0 bases from J, with 10 bases between. This CDR3 has 14 residues. CDR3 in amino acids: CASTAGVAKNIQYF. DNA of the CDR3: TGTGCCAGCACCGCAGGGGTAGCCAAAAACATTCAGTACTTC.

This clonotype appeared a few times. This chain connects TRBV2 to TRBJ2-1; 8 bases line up with TRBD2. The length of the CDR3 is 13 residues. Trimming cost V 7 bases and J 5 bases; bases outside gene matches: 4. CDR1 is SNHLY, CDR2 FYNNEI, per germline. CDR3 nucleotide sequence: TGTGCCAGCAACGGGGGGGCAAACAATGAGCAGTTCTTC. As protein: CASNGGANNEQFF.

This clonotype was counted ten times or more. V usage is TRBV14 and J usage is TRBJ1-3; 8 bases agree with TRBD1. Germline CDR1 SGHDN, CDR2 FVKESK. J gave up 0 bases and V 4 bases, and 5 bases lay outside the gene matches. The CDR3 consists of 16 residues. For the CDR3, the DNA is TGTGCCAGCAGCCGGATTACAGGGGGCTCTGGAAACACCATATATTTT. Protein: CASSRITGGSGNTIYF.

This clonotype has a handful of counts. The gene calls are TRBV10-3 and TRBJ2-1, with D unresolved. The CDR3 sequence is 9 residues long. Germline CDR1 and CDR2: ENHRY and SYGVKD. Between the trimmed V and J ends, which lost 6 bases and 10 bases, there was a span of 4 bases. CDR3 nucleotides: TGTGCCATCAGAGACGAGCAGTTCTTC. Translation: CAIRDEQFF.

There are many counts of this clonotype. The rearrangement joins TRBV4-2 to TRBJ2-5; 8 bases line up with TRBD1. The J segment lost 5 bases and the V segment lost 3 bases, leaving 8 bases of the junction unmatched. Germline CDR1 LGHNA, CDR2 YNFKEQ. The CDR3 has 15 amino acids. The CDR3 is CASSQVGQGVETQYF. The CDR3 nucleotides read TGTGCCAGCAGCCAGGTCGGACAGGGCGTGGAGACCCAGTACTTC.

There are many counts of this clonotype. The rearrangement joins TRBV3-1 to TRBJ2-2, with D perhaps assigned TRBD1 or TRBD2 (5 bases each). CDR3 length: 15 residues. Deletions cut 4 bases from V and 2 bases from J, with 11 bases between. CDR1 is LGHDT and CDR2 is YNNKEL in the germline V gene (reference sequence). The CDR3 sequence: CASSLRDPNTGELFF. DNA for the CDR3: TGTGCCAGCAGCCTCCGGGACCCAAACACCGGGGAGCTGTTTTTT.

The chain couples TRBV20-1 to TRBJ1-2; D not certain. The CDR3 consists of 13 residues. V lost 6 bases and J 5 bases, leaving 16 bases between the germline ends. CDR1 and CDR2 (germline): DFQATT, SNEGSKA (reference sequence). Written as DNA, the CDR3 is TGCAGTGCGCTCCGGGCCACGTTGTATGGCTACACCTTC. It yields the protein CSALRATLYGYTF.